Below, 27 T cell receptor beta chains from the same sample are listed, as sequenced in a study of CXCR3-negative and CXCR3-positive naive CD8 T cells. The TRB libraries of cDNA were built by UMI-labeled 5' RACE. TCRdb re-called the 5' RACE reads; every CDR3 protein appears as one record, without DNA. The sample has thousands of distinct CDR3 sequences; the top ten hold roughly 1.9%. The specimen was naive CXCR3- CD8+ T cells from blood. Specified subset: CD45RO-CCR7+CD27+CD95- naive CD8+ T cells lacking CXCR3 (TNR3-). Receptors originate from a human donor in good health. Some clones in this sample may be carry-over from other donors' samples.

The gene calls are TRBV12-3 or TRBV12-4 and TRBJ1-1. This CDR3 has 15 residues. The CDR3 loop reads CASSLALEVGTEAFF.

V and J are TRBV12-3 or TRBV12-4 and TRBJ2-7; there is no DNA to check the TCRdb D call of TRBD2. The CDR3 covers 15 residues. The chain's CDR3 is CASSPKQGSLYEQYF.

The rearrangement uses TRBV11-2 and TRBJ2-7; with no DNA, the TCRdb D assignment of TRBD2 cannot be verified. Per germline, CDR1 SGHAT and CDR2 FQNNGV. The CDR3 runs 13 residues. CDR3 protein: CASSLPDSYEQYF. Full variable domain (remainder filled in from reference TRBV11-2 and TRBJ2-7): EAGVAQSPRYKIIEKRQSVAFWCNPISGHATLYWYQQILGQGPKLLIQFQNNGVVDDSQLPKDRFSAERLKGVDSTLKIQPAKLEDSAVYLCASSLPDSYEQYFGPGTRLTVT.

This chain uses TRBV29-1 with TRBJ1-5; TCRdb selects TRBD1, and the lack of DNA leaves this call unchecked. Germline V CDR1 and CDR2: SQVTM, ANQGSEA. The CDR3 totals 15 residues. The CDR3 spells CSVDAGTVSNQPQHF.

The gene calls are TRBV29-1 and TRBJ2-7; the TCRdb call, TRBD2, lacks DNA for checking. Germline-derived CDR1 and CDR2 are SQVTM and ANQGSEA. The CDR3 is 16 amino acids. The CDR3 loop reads CSVEDSGTSGIYEQYF.

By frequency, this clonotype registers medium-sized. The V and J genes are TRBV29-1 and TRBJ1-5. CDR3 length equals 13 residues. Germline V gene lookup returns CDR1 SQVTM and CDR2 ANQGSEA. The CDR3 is CSVRVSEGQPQHF.

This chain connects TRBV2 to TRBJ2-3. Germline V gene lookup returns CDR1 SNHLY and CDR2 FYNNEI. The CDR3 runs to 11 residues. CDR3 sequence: CASSHTDTQYF.

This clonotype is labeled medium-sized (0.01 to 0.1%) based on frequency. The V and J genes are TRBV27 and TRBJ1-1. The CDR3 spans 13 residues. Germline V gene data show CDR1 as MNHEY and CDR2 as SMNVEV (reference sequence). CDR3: CASSLGRNTEAFF.

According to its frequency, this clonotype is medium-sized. The CDR3 loop reads CASSSGTGGGELFF. V is TRBV4-3 and J is TRBJ2-2; with no DNA, the TCRdb D assignment of TRBD1 cannot be verified. CDR1 and CDR2 (germline): LGHNA, YSLEER. The CDR3 has 14 residues.

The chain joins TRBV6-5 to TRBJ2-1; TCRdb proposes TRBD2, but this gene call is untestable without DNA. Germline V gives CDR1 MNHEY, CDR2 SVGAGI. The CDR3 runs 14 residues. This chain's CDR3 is CASSELAGAREQFF.

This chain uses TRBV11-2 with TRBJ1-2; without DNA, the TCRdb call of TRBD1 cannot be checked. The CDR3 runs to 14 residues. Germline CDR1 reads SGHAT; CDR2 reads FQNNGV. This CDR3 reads CASSLGPGDYGYTF.

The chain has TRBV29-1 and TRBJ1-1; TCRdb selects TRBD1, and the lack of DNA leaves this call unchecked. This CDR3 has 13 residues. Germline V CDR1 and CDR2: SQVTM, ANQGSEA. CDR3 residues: CSDLTGENTEAFF.

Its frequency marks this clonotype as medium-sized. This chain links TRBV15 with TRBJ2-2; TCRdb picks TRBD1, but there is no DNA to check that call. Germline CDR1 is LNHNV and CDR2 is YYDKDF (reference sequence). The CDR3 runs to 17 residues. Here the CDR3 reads CATSRDLGGGYTGELFF. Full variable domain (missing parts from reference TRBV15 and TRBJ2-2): DAMVIQNPRYQVTQFGKPVTLSCSQTLNHNVMYWYQQKSSQAPKLLFHYYDKDFNNEADTPDNFQSRRPNTSFCFLDIRSPGLGDTAMYLCATSRDLGGGYTGELFFGEGSRLTVL.

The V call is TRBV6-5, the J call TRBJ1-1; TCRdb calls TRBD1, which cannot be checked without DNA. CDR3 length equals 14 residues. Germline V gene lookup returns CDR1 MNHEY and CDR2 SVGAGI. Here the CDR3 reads CASSPLQGDTEAFF.

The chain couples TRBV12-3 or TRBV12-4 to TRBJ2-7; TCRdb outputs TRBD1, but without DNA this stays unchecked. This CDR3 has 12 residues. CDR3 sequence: CASSPLRYEQYF.

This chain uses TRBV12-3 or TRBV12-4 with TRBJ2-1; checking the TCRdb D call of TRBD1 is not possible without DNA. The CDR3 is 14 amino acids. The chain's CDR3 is CASSFRPQGNEQFF.

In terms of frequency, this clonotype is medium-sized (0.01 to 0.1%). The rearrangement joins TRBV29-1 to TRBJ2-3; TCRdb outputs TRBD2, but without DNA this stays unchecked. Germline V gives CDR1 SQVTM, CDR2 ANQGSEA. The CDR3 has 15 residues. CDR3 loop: CSVATSGSFTDTQYF.

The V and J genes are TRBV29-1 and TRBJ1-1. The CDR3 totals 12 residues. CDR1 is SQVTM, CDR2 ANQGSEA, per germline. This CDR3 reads CSAVTRNTEAFF.

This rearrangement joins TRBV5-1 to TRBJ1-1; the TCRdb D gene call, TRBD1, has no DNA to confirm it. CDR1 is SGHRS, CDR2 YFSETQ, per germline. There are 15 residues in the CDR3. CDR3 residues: CASSLGTGSRTEAFF.

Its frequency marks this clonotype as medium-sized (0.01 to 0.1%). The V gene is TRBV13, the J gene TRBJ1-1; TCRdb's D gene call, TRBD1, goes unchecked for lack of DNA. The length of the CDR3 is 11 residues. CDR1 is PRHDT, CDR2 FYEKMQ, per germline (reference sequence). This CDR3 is CASVDSSEAFF.

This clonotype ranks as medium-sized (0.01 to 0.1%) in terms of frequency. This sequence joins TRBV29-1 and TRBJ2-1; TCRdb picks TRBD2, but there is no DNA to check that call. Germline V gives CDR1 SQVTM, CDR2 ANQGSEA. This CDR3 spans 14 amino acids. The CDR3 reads CSVEEAGLENEQFF.

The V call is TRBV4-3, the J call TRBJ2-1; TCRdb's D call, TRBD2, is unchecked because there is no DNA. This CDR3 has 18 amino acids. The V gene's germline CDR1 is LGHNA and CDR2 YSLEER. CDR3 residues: CASSQTSGRTRSYNEQFF.

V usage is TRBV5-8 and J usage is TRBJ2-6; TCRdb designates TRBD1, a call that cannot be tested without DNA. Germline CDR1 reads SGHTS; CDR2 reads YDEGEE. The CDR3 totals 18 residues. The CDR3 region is CAFNYWVDPHSGANVLTF. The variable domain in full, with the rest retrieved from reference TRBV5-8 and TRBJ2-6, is EAGVTQSPTHLIKTRGQQATLRCSPISGHTSVYWYQQALGLGLQFLLWYDEGEERNRGNFPPRFSGRQFPNYSSELNVNALELEDSALYLCAFNYWVDPHSGANVLTFGAGSRLTVL.

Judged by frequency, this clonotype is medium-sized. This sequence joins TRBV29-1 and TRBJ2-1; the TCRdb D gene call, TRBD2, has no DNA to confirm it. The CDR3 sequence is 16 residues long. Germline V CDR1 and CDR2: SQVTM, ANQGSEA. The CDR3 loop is CSVEGASGKLAVEQFF.

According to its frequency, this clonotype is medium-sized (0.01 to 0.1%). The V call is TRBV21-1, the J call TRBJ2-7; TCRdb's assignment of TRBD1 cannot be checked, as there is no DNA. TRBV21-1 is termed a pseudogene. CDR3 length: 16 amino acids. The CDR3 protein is CASSKGQDPPSYEQYF.

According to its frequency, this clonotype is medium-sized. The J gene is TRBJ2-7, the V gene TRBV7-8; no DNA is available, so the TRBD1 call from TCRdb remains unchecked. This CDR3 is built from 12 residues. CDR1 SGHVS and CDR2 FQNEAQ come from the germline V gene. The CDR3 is CASSQDRNEQYF.

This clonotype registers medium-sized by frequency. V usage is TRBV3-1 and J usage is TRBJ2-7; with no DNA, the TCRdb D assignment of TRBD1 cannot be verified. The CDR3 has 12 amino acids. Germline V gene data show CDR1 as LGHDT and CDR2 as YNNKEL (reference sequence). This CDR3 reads CASSHRGYEQYF.